This T cell receptor beta chain was observed in a study of T cell responses to AZD1222 COVID-19 vaccine. Across the study: Pooling covered second doses at about 4 or about 12 weeks.

Study-wide results and caveats: A mostly white British donor set with more females was recruited, and clonal diversity was possibly underestimated. Spike-wide coverage was observed for vaccine-associated CD4 TCRs, with dominant responses at 160-218 and 743-854.

Produced via immunoSEQ multiplex PCR; TCRdb's table is partial and in-frame only. The repertoire holds around 92,000 clones, 85% to 90% seen once, with approximately 10% in the top ten. As for this clone: Antigen: not known.

V shed 2 bases and J shed 8 bases, with 9 bases lying between them. Germline V lookup: CDR1 SQVTM, CDR2 ANQGSEA. The CDR3 consists of 11 residues. The chain is built from TRBV29-1 and TRBJ1-2, with D perhaps matching TRBD1 (5 bases). The receptor's source is an adult in good health. The specimen was peripheral blood, collected on day 0 of AZD1222 vaccination. The CDR3, as DNA: TGCAGCGTTGAACAGGGTCAGGGCTACACCTTC. It is translated as CSVEQGQGYTF.